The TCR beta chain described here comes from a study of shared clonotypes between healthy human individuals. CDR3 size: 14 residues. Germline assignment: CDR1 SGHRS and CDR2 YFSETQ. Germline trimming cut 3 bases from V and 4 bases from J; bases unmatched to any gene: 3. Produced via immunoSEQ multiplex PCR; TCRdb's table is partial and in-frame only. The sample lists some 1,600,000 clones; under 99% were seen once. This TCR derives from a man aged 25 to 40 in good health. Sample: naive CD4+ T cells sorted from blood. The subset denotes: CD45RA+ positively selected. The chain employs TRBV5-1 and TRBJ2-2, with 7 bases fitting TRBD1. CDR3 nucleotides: TGCGCCAGCAGCTCCGGGACAGTCACCGGGGAGCTGTTTTTT. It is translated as CASSSGTVTGELFF.